The 29 T cell receptor beta chains presented below share a single source sample, sequenced in a study of shared clonotypes between healthy human individuals (dated by TCRdb to 2020 to 2022). Libraries came from the immunoSEQ multiplex PCR assay. TCRdb took this table from immuneACCESS and kept in-frame rearrangements with V and J called. Such tables lack part of the clones; where checked against another copy, unresolved V genes explain under half of the gap, and the rest is unexplained. This sample comprises around 2.3 million clones, 95% of them detected only once. Of the sample, approximately 0.13% is held by the ten largest clones. Sequenced material: naive CD4+ T cells sorted from blood. Sample cell subset or site, as interpreted from the label and publication: CD45RA+ positively selected. All receptors derive from a man aged 18-30 years in good health.

The sample holds one count of this clone. Other DNA sequences in this specimen translate into the identical CDR3. The genes are TRBV5-6 and TRBJ1-1; 7 nucleotides align to TRBD1. Germline loops: CDR1 SGHDT, CDR2 YYEEEE. This CDR3 spans 14 amino acids. V lost 2 bases, J lost 2 bases, and 3 bases stayed unmatched. The CDR3 spells CASSFRQGNTEAFF. The DNA for the CDR3 is TGTGCCAGCAGCTTTAGACAGGGCAACACTGAAGCTTTCTTT.

This clone was found once. Within the sample, other DNA sequences also encode this same CDR3. Here the CDR3 DNA reads TGCGCCAGCAGCTCCCGGGACAGGGAGTACGAGCAGTACTTC. This gives the protein CASSSRDREYEQYF. This chain uses TRBV5-1 with TRBJ2-7, with 9 bases that match TRBD1. V trimming: 3 bases; J trimming: 4 bases; junction bases outside the gene matches: 5. CDR1 and CDR2 (germline): SGHRS, YFSETQ. CDR3 length equals 14 residues.

This clone was seen only once. J is TRBJ2-5 and V is TRBV5-1, with D perhaps TRBD1 or TRBD2 (5 bases each). Judging by the DNA end, TRBJ2-7 fits better; the J call may be wrong. The V gene's germline CDR1 is SGHRS and CDR2 YFSETQ. The CDR3 is made up of 13 amino acids. The CDR3 sequence: CASSPGTAYEQYF. Written as DNA, the CDR3 is TGCGCCAGCAGCCCGGGGACGGCTTACGAGCAGTACTTC.

V gene TRBV4-1 combines with J gene TRBJ2-3, with no clear D. This CDR3 contains 17 residues. Germline V CDR1 and CDR2: MGHRA, YSYEKL. V was shortened by 1 base and J by 1 base, with 15 bases between the two germline ends. The CDR3 here is CASSQVPAKPGTDTQYF. The CDR3 coding sequence is TGCGCCAGCAGCCAAGTGCCCGCGAAGCCCGGCACAGATACGCAGTATTTT.

The chain combines TRBV29-1 with TRBJ2-2; the D is unclear. Germline loops: CDR1 SQVTM, CDR2 ANQGSEA. The V gene lost 2 bases and the J gene lost 0 bases, with 7 bases spanning the gap. This CDR3 spans 14 amino acids. The CDR3 coding sequence is TGCAGCGTTGAAATCCCGCCGAACACCGGGGAGCTGTTTTTT. Amino acids: CSVEIPPNTGELFF.

The genes are TRBV6-1 and TRBJ2-6, with D unclear. The V and J ends lost 2 bases and 2 bases respectively, with 10 bases between them. Germline lookup yields CDR1 MNHNS and CDR2 SASEGT. CDR3 length: 16 amino acids. For the CDR3, the DNA is TGTGCCAGCAGTGAACAGGTGACTGCTGGGGCCAACGTCCTGACTTTC. The encoded protein is CASSEQVTAGANVLTF.

The chain combines TRBV6-7 with TRBJ2-2, with TRBD2 identical over 8 bases. TRBV6-7 is filed as an ORF, its function uncertain. With 2 bases clipped from V and 4 bases from J, the junction kept 6 bases outside the gene matches. The length of the CDR3 is 16 residues. The CDR3 protein is CASSYPSGSCTGELFF. DNA of the CDR3: TGTGCCAGCAGTTACCCCAGCGGGAGTTGCACCGGGGAGCTGTTTTTT.

This sequence joins TRBV7-9 and TRBJ1-3; unclear D gene. Germline-derived CDR1 and CDR2 are SEHNR and FQNEAQ (reference sequence). This CDR3 contains 15 residues. Between the trimmed V and J ends, which lost 5 bases and 0 bases, there was a span of 11 bases. Here the CDR3 reads CASSGVEGSGNTIYF. The CDR3 DNA sequence: TGTGCCAGCAGCGGCGTTGAGGGCTCTGGAAACACCATATATTTT. The variable domain in full, with the rest retrieved from reference TRBV7-9 and TRBJ1-3, is DTGVSQNPRHKITKRGQNVTFRCDPISEHNRLYWYRQTLGQGPEFLTYFQNEAQLEKSRLLSDRFSAERPKGSFSTLEIQRTEQGDSAMYLCASSGVEGSGNTIYFGEGSWLTVV.

The chain joins TRBV27 to TRBJ2-7; no clear D. V was cut by 6 bases and J by 2 bases, with 17 bases left in between. This CDR3 is built from 15 residues. The germline V gene has CDR1 MNHEY and CDR2 SMNVEV (reference sequence). The CDR3 DNA is TGTGCCAGCAGAAATGGGTACGAGGCCCCCTACGAGCAGTACTTC. This translates into CASRNGYEAPYEQYF.

This clone was counted a single time. The chain joins TRBV9 to TRBJ2-5; weak D call: TRBD2 (6 bases). CDR3 length: 16 residues. Germline CDR1 reads SGDLS; CDR2 reads YYNGEE. V lost 4 bases and J 1 base, leaving 17 bases between the germline ends. This CDR3 is CASSSSSGVGQETQYF. CDR3 sequence (DNA): TGTGCCAGCAGCTCCTCTTCGGGAGTGGGCCAAGAGACCCAGTACTTC.

This clone was recorded once. The chain employs TRBV25-1 and TRBJ1-6; D possibly corresponds to TRBD1 (5 bases). This CDR3 spans 15 amino acids. In germline, CDR1 is MGHDK, CDR2 SYGVNS. V lost 4 bases to trimming and J lost 7 bases, with 14 bases between them. The CDR3 spells CASSVAGVRNSPLHF. The CDR3 nucleotides read TGTGCCAGCAGTGTAGCGGGGGTCAGGAATTCACCCCTCCACTTT.

Regarding this clone: Other DNA sequences in this specimen translate into the identical CDR3. The chain is built from TRBV18 and TRBJ1-3; weak D call: TRBD1 (6 bases). This CDR3 comprises 15 residues. In germline, CDR1 is KGHSH, CDR2 LQKENI. Trimming pared 2 bases from V and 2 bases from J, leaving 10 bases between. The CDR3 sequence is CASSPGQGPGNTIYF. The CDR3 nucleotides are TGTGCCAGCTCACCAGGGCAGGGGCCTGGAAACACCATATATTTT. The full variable domain, its missing parts supplied by reference TRBV18 and TRBJ1-3, is NAGVMQNPRHLVRRRGQEARLRCSPMKGHSHVYWYRQLPEEGLKFMVYLQKENIIDESGMPKERFSAEFPKEGPSILRIQQVVRGDSAAYFCASSPGQGPGNTIYFGEGSWLTVV.

The rearrangement links TRBV6-1 to TRBJ2-7, with D possibly matching TRBD1 (6 bases). CDR3 size: 18 residues. Trimming removed 0 bases at V and 3 bases at J, with 21 bases between. Germline V CDR1 and CDR2: MNHNS, SASEGT. The CDR3 DNA sequence: TGTGCCAGCAGTGAAGCAGATCCCTCGGGACATACGATCTACGAGCAGTACTTC. Translating gives CASSEADPSGHTIYEQYF.

The chain joins TRBV5-6 to TRBJ2-1, with a possible D match to TRBD2 (6 bases). This CDR3 region has 15 residues. V shed 0 bases and J shed 4 bases, with 11 bases lying between them. Germline lookup yields CDR1 SGHDT and CDR2 YYEEEE. The CDR3 region has the DNA TGTGCCAGCAGCTTGGCCGGGGGAACTTACAATGAGCAGTTCTTC. Protein product: CASSLAGGTYNEQFF.

The chain employs TRBV11-2 and TRBJ2-7; 9 bases agree with TRBD2. V shed 4 bases and J 2 bases; nucleotides not matched to a gene: 18. This CDR3 is built from 19 residues. The germline V gene encodes CDR1 SGHAT and CDR2 FQNNGV. CDR3 nucleotides: TGTGCCAGCAGCTCCCTATATTCAGCGGGAGGACGAACCCCCTACGAGCAGTACTTC. The encoded protein is CASSSLYSAGGRTPYEQYF.

This chain links TRBV9 with TRBJ1-6; 10 nucleotides align to TRBD1. Per germline, CDR1 SGDLS and CDR2 YYNGEE. Trimming removed 4 bases from V and 8 bases from J; junction bases left unmatched: 6. The CDR3 extends over 15 amino acids. The DNA for the CDR3 is TGTGCCAGCAGCTTACAGGGGACAGGGGATTCACCCCTCCACTTT. Its translation: CASSLQGTGDSPLHF.

The chain combines TRBV10-3 with TRBJ2-2; TRBD1 matches at 7 bases. The CDR3 sequence is 15 residues long. CDR1 and CDR2 (germline): ENHRY, SYGVKD. V lost 4 bases to trimming and J lost 4 bases; unmatched junction nucleotides: 6. CDR3 sequence reads: CAISVGTAVTGELFF. The CDR3, as DNA: TGTGCCATCAGTGTAGGGACAGCAGTCACCGGGGAGCTGTTTTTT.

The V gene is TRBV10-2, the J gene TRBJ2-7, with 8 bases matching TRBD1. This CDR3 is built from 14 residues. Germline V lookup: CDR1 WSHSY, CDR2 SAAADI. The J segment lost 2 bases and the V segment lost 3 bases, leaving 3 bases of the junction unmatched. As DNA, the CDR3 is TGCGCCAGCAGTGAAGGACAGGGACCCTACGAGCAGTACTTC. Its protein product is CASSEGQGPYEQYF.

The CDR3 reads CASSREGVGVLGNEQFF. The CDR3 DNA sequence: TGCGCCAGCAGCCGGGAAGGTGTGGGGGTCCTGGGGAATGAGCAGTTCTTC. The V gene is TRBV4-1, the J gene TRBJ2-1; D is tentatively TRBD1 or TRBD2 (5 bases each). Germline CDR1 MGHRA, CDR2 YSYEKL. The CDR3 has 17 residues. Deletions cut 4 bases from V and 7 bases from J, with 23 bases between.

The J gene is TRBJ1-1, the V gene TRBV30; D perhaps matches TRBD1 (5 bases). Germline V gene lookup returns CDR1 GTSNPN and CDR2 SVGIG (reference sequence). Deletions cut 3 bases from V and 4 bases from J, with 15 bases between. The CDR3 spans 14 residues. The CDR3 region is CAWSGGPTSTEAFF. The DNA for the CDR3 is TGTGCCTGGAGCGGGGGACCGACGAGCACTGAAGCTTTCTTT.

This clone has just one count. The chain is built from TRBV11-2 and TRBJ1-1; D is perhaps TRBD1 (5 bases). This CDR3 contains 17 residues. Germline loops: CDR1 SGHAT, CDR2 FQNNGV. V lost 0 bases and J lost 11, with 25 bases in between. The CDR3 sequence: CASSLDHFGAYLLRAFF. CDR3 DNA sequence: TGTGCCAGCAGCTTAGACCATTTCGGGGCTTACCTACTGAGGGCTTTCTTT.

This clone was detected once. This sequence joins TRBV30 and TRBJ2-7; D tentatively fits TRBD1 or TRBD2 (7 bases each). V gave up 2 bases and J gave up 12 bases, with 20 bases separating them. Germline-derived CDR1 and CDR2 are GTSNPN and SVGIG (reference sequence). There are 13 residues in the CDR3. CDR3: CAWSFTGDYDVYF. The DNA for the CDR3 is TGTGCCTGGAGTTTCACAGGGGACTACGATGTGTACTTC.

The V call is TRBV6-5, the J call TRBJ2-7; 10 positions agree with TRBD2. V was clipped by 2 bases and J by 5 bases; unmatched bases: 6. This CDR3 region has 15 residues. Germline V gene lookup returns CDR1 MNHEY and CDR2 SVGAGI. The CDR3 here is CASSYGTGTSDEQYF. CDR3 in DNA: TGTGCCAGCAGTTACGGGACCGGGACTAGCGACGAGCAGTACTTC.

The V and J genes are TRBV11-2 and TRBJ2-1; the D gene is possibly TRBD2 (6 bases). Germline V gene lookup returns CDR1 SGHAT and CDR2 FQNNGV. Trimming pared 2 bases from V and 12 bases from J, leaving 17 bases between. The CDR3 is 14 amino acids. The CDR3 protein is CASSLSTGWRGQFF. The CDR3 DNA sequence: TGTGCCAGCAGCTTATCGACCGGTTGGAGGGGGCAGTTCTTC.

The rearrangement joins TRBV29-1 to TRBJ2-7; the D is unclear. The CDR3 is 11 amino acids. CDR1 and CDR2 (germline): SQVTM, ANQGSEA. V lost 6 bases to trimming and J lost 4 bases, with 10 bases between them. CDR3 loop: CSVQTLYEQYF. The CDR3 DNA follows: TGCAGCGTCCAGACCTTATACGAGCAGTACTTC.

This clone was picked up one time. The V call is TRBV12-2, the J call TRBJ1-2. TRBV12-2 counts as a pseudogene. The CDR3 covers 16 residues. Written as DNA, the CDR3 is TGTGCAAGTCGCTTAGCGGACGGTCCCCCGGGCTATGGCTACACCTTC. This gives the protein CASRLADGPPGYGYTF.

The rearrangement joins TRBV4-3 to TRBJ1-2; D gene unclear. This CDR3 spans 16 amino acids. The V and J ends lost 0 bases and 0 bases respectively, with 11 bases between them. Per germline, CDR1 LGHNA and CDR2 YSLEER. The CDR3 coding sequence is TGCGCCAGCAGCCAAGATAGGAACAGTCCTAACTATGGCTACACCTTC. Amino acid sequence: CASSQDRNSPNYGYTF.

V gene TRBV5-6 combines with J gene TRBJ2-5; 8 positions agree with TRBD2. The length of the CDR3 is 16 residues. The V segment lost 4 bases and the J segment 3 bases; nucleotides outside the gene matches: 11. The germline gives CDR1 SGHDT, CDR2 YYEEEE. This CDR3 is CASSPDFGGGKETQYF. DNA for the CDR3: TGTGCCAGCAGCCCTGATTTCGGCGGGGGGAAAGAGACCCAGTACTTC.

V is TRBV18 and J is TRBJ1-6, with 7 bases that match TRBD1. CDR3 length: 16 residues. Losses at the gene ends were 1 base for V and 8 bases for J; bases not matched to a gene: 8. Per germline, CDR1 KGHSH and CDR2 LQKENI. DNA of the CDR3: TGTGCCAGCTCACCACTCCCACAGGGGTCGGATTCACCCCTCCACTTT. Its protein product is CASSPLPQGSDSPLHF.